Detailed here is one T cell receptor beta chain. The data belong to a study of blood T cell repertoires in COVID-19. Overall study context: The United States, Italy and Spain provided the acute and convalescent COVID-19 samples. The analysed material was cDNA or gDNA that came from T cells, B-cell-depleted T cells, or PBMCs.

Per the original data handling: Reference gene primer amplification yielded estimated nucleated cell counts. Measured with immunoSEQ multiplex PCR; TCRdb has only the in-frame clones, and not every one. V and J calls and clone size are as listed in that table; D and trimming were resolved from the DNA. The sample yields roughly 120,000 clones, roughly 85% seen once. The Seattle patients, enrolled during active infection, were followed longitudinally. The specimen sequenced was peripheral blood. The source is an elderly woman with COVID-19, enrolled during active disease.

CDR3 region: CSASQGTVYEQYF. The DNA of the CDR3 is TGCAGTGCTAGTCAGGGGACAGTCTACGAGCAGTACTTC. The chain uses TRBV20-1 and TRBJ2-7, with TRBD1 identical over 7 bases. Germline V gives CDR1 DFQATT, CDR2 SNEGSKA (reference sequence). Germline trimming cut 3 bases from V and 3 bases from J; bases unmatched to any gene: 5. The CDR3 sequence is 13 residues long.